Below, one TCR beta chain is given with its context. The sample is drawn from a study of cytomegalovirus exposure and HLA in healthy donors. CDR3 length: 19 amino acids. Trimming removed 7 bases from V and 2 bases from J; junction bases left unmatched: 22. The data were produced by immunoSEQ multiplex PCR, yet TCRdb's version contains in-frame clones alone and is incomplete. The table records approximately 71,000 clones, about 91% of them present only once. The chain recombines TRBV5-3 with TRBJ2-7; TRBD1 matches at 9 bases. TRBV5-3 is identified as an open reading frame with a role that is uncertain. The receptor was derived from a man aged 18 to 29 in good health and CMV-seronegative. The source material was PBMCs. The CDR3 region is CARVQPSAGDREKTYEQYF. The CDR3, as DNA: TGTGCCAGAGTTCAACCATCCGCCGGGGACAGGGAAAAAACCTACGAGCAGTACTTC.